These 20 T cell receptor beta chains were all obtained from the same sample, sequenced in a study of CD8+ T cells in alopecia areata. Sequencing relied on a cDNA template that was reverse transcribed from extracted RNA. Assay: immunoSEQ multiplex PCR; the TCRdb copy retains only in-frame clones and omits some. The repertoire has about 280,000 clones, 58% of them found once; the top ten carry about 1.8%. Stated treatment: oral pan-JAK inhibitor, 5-10 mg twice daily. Sample: CD4+ T cells sorted from blood, taken at week 24, from a patient treated with tofacitinib. All receptors come from a human donor with alopecia areata.

This chain uses TRBV27 with TRBJ2-7; a weak D match, TRBD1 (6 bases). CDR1 is MNHEY, CDR2 SMNVEV, per germline (reference sequence). V lost 4 bases and J 9 bases, leaving 16 bases between the germline ends. This CDR3 contains 13 residues. The CDR3 region is CASSYRDKGRQYF. CDR3 sequence (DNA): TGTGCCAGCAGTTATCGGGACAAAGGGAGGCAGTACTTC.

CDR3 amino acids: CASSASILDEQFF. CDR3 DNA: TGTGCCAGCAGCGCGTCCATACTAGACGAGCAGTTCTTC. The chain joins TRBV5-4 to TRBJ2-1; tentatively, D is TRBD2 (5 bases). Trimming removed 4 bases at V and 10 bases at J, with 15 bases between. This CDR3 spans 13 amino acids. In germline, CDR1 is SGHNT, CDR2 YYREEE (reference sequence).

The J gene is TRBJ1-2, the V gene TRBV25-1; 8 bases fit TRBD1. V was pared by 7 bases and J by 0 bases, with 13 bases of the junction left unmatched. The CDR3 extends over 17 amino acids. In germline, CDR1 is MGHDK, CDR2 SYGVNS. As DNA, the CDR3 is TGTGCCAGCAATGGCCCCGACAGGGGTCCCGCTAACTATGGCTACACCTTC. Amino acid sequence: CASNGPDRGPANYGYTF.

This clone has only a few counts. The chain uses TRBV10-2 and TRBJ2-1; D remains unclear. The germline gives CDR1 WSHSY, CDR2 SAAADI. There are 13 residues in the CDR3. The V and J ends lost 3 bases and 7 bases respectively, with 10 bases between them. CDR3 sequence (DNA): TGCGCCAGCAGTGACCCCCCCGGGAATGAGCAGTTCTTC. Amino acid sequence: CASSDPPGNEQFF.

This clone has only a few counts. The J gene is TRBJ2-7, the V gene TRBV5-1; 7 nucleotides match TRBD1. CDR3 length equals 19 residues. Germline assignment: CDR1 SGHRS and CDR2 YFSETQ. V lost 3 bases, J lost 3 bases, and 21 bases stayed unmatched. The CDR3 DNA reads as TGCGCCAGCAGCTCCCGTAGCGCCGGGACAGTTCATCCTCGCTACGAGCAGTACTTC. This encodes CASSSRSAGTVHPRYEQYF. The variable domain in full, completed from reference TRBV5-1 and TRBJ2-7, reads KAGVTQTPRYLIKTRGQQVTLSCSPISGHRSVSWYQQTPGQGLQFLFEYFSETQRNKGNFPGRFSGRQFSNSRSEMNVSTLELGDSALYLCASSSRSAGTVHPRYEQYFGPGTRLTVT.

This chain links TRBV11-3 with TRBJ2-2, with D perhaps being TRBD1 or TRBD2 (5 bases each). Per the germline V gene, CDR1 is SGHNT and CDR2 is YENEEA. There are 13 residues in the CDR3. Between the trimmed V and J ends, which lost 5 bases and 6 bases, there was a span of 10 bases. The CDR3 DNA is TGTGCCAGCAGCCCCCGGGACCCCGGGGAGCTGTTTTTT. Translated: CASSPRDPGELFF.

In this sample, this clone turned up a few times. V and J are TRBV19 and TRBJ2-2, with TRBD1 as a possible D gene (6 bases). Germline loops: CDR1 LNHDA, CDR2 SQIVND (reference sequence). The CDR3 consists of 14 residues. Trimming pared 7 bases from V and 5 bases from J, leaving 14 bases between. The CDR3 coding sequence is TGTGCCAGTACGTGGACAGCTGGAACCGGGGAGCTGTTTTTT. Translation gives CASTWTAGTGELFF.

This clone was seen ten or more times. The genes are TRBV5-5 and TRBJ1-2; a weak D match, TRBD1 (6 bases). Germline assignment: CDR1 SGHKS and CDR2 YYEKEE (reference sequence). Trimming removed 4 bases at V and 6 bases at J, with 19 bases between. This CDR3 is built from 15 residues. The DNA of the CDR3 is TGTGCCAGCAGCCAAACCTCGGGACAACATCATGGCTACACCTTC. This codes for CASSQTSGQHHGYTF. The full variable domain, with the rest looked up from reference TRBV5-5 and TRBJ1-2, is DAGVTQSPTHLIKTRGQQVTLRCSPISGHKSVSWYQQVLGQGPQFIFQYYEKEERGRGNFPDRFSARQFPNYSSELNVNALLLGDSALYLCASSQTSGQHHGYTFGSGTRLTVV.

This clone was counted a few times. V gene TRBV4-2 combines with J gene TRBJ2-7; 9 bases match TRBD2. V dropped 1 base and J dropped 6; count of bases not matched to a gene: 10. This CDR3 contains 16 residues. Germline V gene sequence: CDR1 LGHNA, CDR2 YNFKEQ. The CDR3, as DNA: TGTGCCAGCAGCCAAGTGGCTAGCGGGGAAAAGTTCGAGCAGTACTTC. Its translation is CASSQVASGEKFEQYF.

V usage is TRBV4-1 and J usage is TRBJ1-2; D call uncertain. Germline CDR1 and CDR2: MGHRA and YSYEKL. This CDR3 comprises 15 residues. Trimming left V 5 bases short and J 0 bases short, with 13 bases between. The CDR3 DNA reads as TGCGCCAGCAGCGCACAACTGCTAGCTAACTATGGCTACACCTTC. Translating gives CASSAQLLANYGYTF.

This rearrangement joins TRBV27 to TRBJ1-6; D unresolved. There are 13 residues in the CDR3. CDR1 MNHEY and CDR2 SMNVEV come from the germline V gene (reference sequence). Trimming removed 2 bases at V and 9 bases at J, with 8 bases between. Here the CDR3 DNA reads TGTGCCAGCAGTTTACGTCGGGGTTCACCCCTCCACTTT. It yields the protein CASSLRRGSPLHF.

This sequence joins TRBV30 and TRBJ2-7, with D possibly matching TRBD2 (6 bases). This CDR3 region has 14 residues. Trimming removed 2 bases from V and 3 bases from J, with 14 bases in between. CDR1 is GTSNPN and CDR2 is SVGIG in the germline V gene (reference sequence). Here the CDR3 DNA reads TGTGCCTGGAGTATGTCCAGCGGGCTCTACGAGCAGTACTTC. Encoded protein: CAWSMSSGLYEQYF.

This clone was observed a few times. The chain employs TRBV28 and TRBJ1-4; perhaps TRBD1 as D (5 bases). CDR1 MDHEN and CDR2 SYDVKM come from the germline V gene. The V gene lost 6 bases and the J gene lost 8 bases, with 16 bases spanning the gap. This CDR3 comprises 14 residues. DNA of the CDR3: TGTGCCAGCAGACCCTCTAGATCAGGGGAAAAACTGTTTTTT. Amino acid sequence: CASRPSRSGEKLFF. Full variable domain (rest looked up from reference TRBV28 and TRBJ1-4): DVKVTQSSRYLVKRTGEKVFLECVQDMDHENMFWYRQDPGLGLRLIYFSYDVKMKEKGDIPEGYSVSREKKERFSLILESASTNQTSMYLCASRPSRSGEKLFFGSGTQLSVL.

Details on this clone: An end of the junction does not agree with germline; a read error may underlie this. V gene TRBV7-7 combines with J gene TRBJ2-1; a possible D gene is TRBD2 (5 bases). The germline CDR1 and CDR2 sequences are SSHAT and FNYEAQ (reference sequence). The CDR3 length is 14 residues. The CDR3 nucleotides are TGTGCTAGCAGCTCCCGCCAGGACTCCTATGAGCAGTTCTTC. Translation: CASSSRQDSYEQFF.

The rearrangement uses TRBV7-2 and TRBJ1-4, with D possibly matching TRBD1 (5 bases). CDR3 length equals 16 residues. From germline, CDR1 is SGHTA and CDR2 FQGNSA. The V gene lost 5 bases and the J gene lost 8 bases, with 21 bases spanning the gap. DNA for the CDR3: TGTGCCAGCAGCCCACGTACTACAGGTCTGAGGGAAAAACTGTTTTTT. As protein: CASSPRTTGLREKLFF.

This clone was seen a handful of times. The chain carries TRBV7-2 and TRBJ2-2; the match to TRBD1 covers 8 bases. The germline V gene encodes CDR1 SGHTA and CDR2 FQGNSA. This CDR3 comprises 15 residues. With 3 bases clipped from V and 3 bases from J, the junction kept 3 bases outside the gene matches. The CDR3 DNA follows: TGTGCCAGCAGCTTGCTGACAGGGGACACCGGGGAGCTGTTTTTT. It encodes CASSLLTGDTGELFF.

This clone was seen more than once but under ten times. The chain employs TRBV4-1 and TRBJ2-7; D is perhaps TRBD2 (5 bases). Germline loops: CDR1 MGHRA, CDR2 YSYEKL. The CDR3 is made up of 15 amino acids. The V end lost 5 bases, the J end lost 6 bases, and 20 bases lay between the germline ends. The CDR3 DNA reads TGCGCCAGCAGCTCCGCTGCCGGGAACCCTCCCGAGCAGTACTTC. Protein: CASSSAAGNPPEQYF.

V gene TRBV6-6 combines with J gene TRBJ1-1, with TRBD1 matching over 7 bases. V dropped 7 bases and J dropped 7; count of bases not matched to a gene: 6. The CDR3 has 12 amino acids. The germline CDR1 and CDR2 sequences are MNHNY and SVGAGI (reference sequence). The DNA for the CDR3 is TGTGCCAGCAATCGGGACAGCGGTGAAGCTTTCTTT. This sequence encodes CASNRDSGEAFF.

The V call is TRBV5-6, the J call TRBJ2-5; D is uncertain. The V end was cut by 1 base, the J end by 0 bases, with 10 bases between. CDR3 length: 15 residues. Germline V gene sequence: CDR1 SGHDT, CDR2 YYEEEE. The CDR3 nucleotides are TGTGCCAGCAGCTTGCCGGGTTGGTACCAAGAGACCCAGTACTTC. It yields the protein CASSLPGWYQETQYF.

The chain recombines TRBV18 with TRBJ2-4; D not resolved. The CDR3 is 15 residues long. Germline V CDR1 and CDR2: KGHSH, LQKENI. Trimming pared 3 bases from V and 8 bases from J, leaving 17 bases between. In nucleotides, the CDR3 is TGTGCCAGCTCACCTAGGGAAGCACCTAAGGACATTCAGTACTTC. It codes for CASSPREAPKDIQYF. Filled out from reference TRBV18 and TRBJ2-4, the complete variable domain reads NAGVMQNPRHLVRRRGQEARLRCSPMKGHSHVYWYRQLPEEGLKFMVYLQKENIIDESGMPKERFSAEFPKEGPSILRIQQVVRGDSAAYFCASSPREAPKDIQYFGAGTRLSVL.